This entry lists 6 T cell receptor beta chains sequenced from one sample in a study of T cells after posttransplantation cyclophosphamide. Treatment was busulfan-fludarabine conditioning, a marrow graft, and cyclophosphamide on days +3 and +4. Sequencing was performed with immunoSEQ multiplex PCR; in TCRdb, only in-frame clones are kept and a portion is missing. The sample contains over 7,500 clones, none of them singletons. The sequences come from PBMCs, collected after an allogeneic stem cell transplant with post-transplant cyclophosphamide. Receptor source: a male patient between 25 and 40 years old who received an allogeneic stem cell transplant from an unrelated donor, was CMV-positive, and had acute and chronic GVHD. Among the T cells, some may be from the graft donor.

The J gene is TRBJ2-3, the V gene TRBV28, with 14 bases matching TRBD2. V was clipped by 7 bases and J by 4 bases; unmatched bases: 22. The CDR3 covers 21 residues. Per germline, CDR1 MDHEN and CDR2 SYDVKM. CDR3 bases: TGTGCCAGCAACGGAAATAGGTGGACAGGTCAGACTAGCGGGAGGGCAGATACGCAGTATTTT. Protein product: CASNGNRWTGQTSGRADTQYF. The variable domain in full, completed from reference TRBV28 and TRBJ2-3, reads DVKVTQSSRYLVKRTGEKVFLECVQDMDHENMFWYRQDPGLGLRLIYFSYDVKMKEKGDIPEGYSVSREKKERFSLILESASTNQTSMYLCASNGNRWTGQTSGRADTQYFGPGTRLTVL.

By share, this clone counts as medium-sized (0.01 to 0.1%). The V call is TRBV4-3, the J call TRBJ2-1; D not resolved. Trimming removed 1 base from V and 0 bases from J, with 13 bases in between. Germline V gene sequence: CDR1 LGHNA, CDR2 YSLEER. The CDR3 has 17 residues. CDR3 in DNA: TGCGCCAGCAGCCAAGCCCCCCCGATTAGCTCCTACAATGAGCAGTTCTTC. This encodes CASSQAPPISSYNEQFF.

Many counts were recorded for this clone. The chain's CDR3 is CASSPPRGAGTASYEQYF. CDR3 in DNA: TGTGCCAGCTCACCACCGAGGGGGGCCGGGACAGCGAGCTACGAGCAGTACTTC. The chain employs TRBV18 and TRBJ2-7, with D maybe TRBD1 (7 bases). The germline CDR1 and CDR2 sequences are KGHSH and LQKENI. V lost 0 bases to trimming and J lost 3 bases, with 21 bases between them. The CDR3 contains 18 residues.

V and J are TRBV5-1 and TRBJ2-2; either TRBD1 or TRBD2 may fit D (6 bases each). This CDR3 is built from 15 residues. Trimming stripped 2 bases from V and 4 bases from J, with 12 bases between. Germline CDR1 is SGHRS and CDR2 is YFSETQ. CDR3 sequence (DNA): TGCGCCAGCAGCTTCTCCAGGGGAGGCACCGGGGAGCTGTTTTTT. Protein product: CASSFSRGGTGELFF.

This clone was seen at least ten times. The chain couples TRBV13 to TRBJ2-3; possibly TRBD1 for D (6 bases). The germline V gene encodes CDR1 PRHDT and CDR2 FYEKMQ (reference sequence). V lost 2 bases and J lost 1, with 7 bases in between. The CDR3 covers 14 residues. In DNA, the CDR3 is TGTGCCAGCAGCTTACGACAGGGCACAGATACGCAGTATTTT. Translation: CASSLRQGTDTQYF.

The chain has TRBV29-1 and TRBJ2-3; 7 nucleotides match TRBD2. Germline lookup yields CDR1 SQVTM and CDR2 ANQGSEA. J lost 2 bases, V lost 4 bases, and 3 bases had no gene match. The CDR3 consists of 13 residues. In nucleotides, the CDR3 is TGCAGCGTTGGGGGGGGGTTCACAGATACGCAGTATTTT. As protein: CSVGGGFTDTQYF.